This TCR beta chain emerged from a study of blood T cells in healthy people across ages. The germline CDR1 and CDR2 sequences are ENHRY and SYGVKD. The CDR3 length is 12 residues. V shed 0 bases and J shed 11 bases, with 10 bases lying between them. The authors ran a second PCR of roughly 6 to 12 cycles using a sample-barcoded 5' primer and a J-beta primer mix. TCRdb fed the 5' RACE reads into MiXCR, producing one record per CDR3 protein. The table includes some 290,000 distinct CDR3 sequences, around 30% detected once. General study points: While age rose, TCR beta diversity per million T cells dropped in a roughly linear way.

Total RNA amounts of at least 5 micrograms were extracted per sample. This clonotype has a handful of counts. The target antigen is unknown. Input material: blood. The sequence was obtained from a woman in her 70s in good health. The chain is built from TRBV10-3 and TRBJ2-5; tentative D call: TRBD1 (5 bases). In DNA, the CDR3 is TGTGCCATCAGTGAGTCGAAGGGGTTGCAGTACTTC. This encodes CAISESKGLQYF.